The subject of this entry is one T cell receptor (beta chain). The data belong to a study of T cell clones after liver transplantation. Study details: Subjects received no induction therapy and standard immunosuppression until randomization at 12-24 months post-transplant.

Trimming took 5 bases from V and 5 from J, leaving 12 bases between them. This CDR3 spans 14 amino acids. Germline assignment: CDR1 LNHNV and CDR2 YYDKDF (reference sequence). The protocol was immunoSEQ multiplex PCR, while the TCRdb copy is restricted to in-frame clones and leaves out a portion. The sample yields fewer than 65,000 clones, roughly three quarters seen once. The chain recombines TRBV15 with TRBJ2-2, with D unclear. The sequence came from a human patient who received a liver transplant. Among the T cells, some may be from the graft donor. Sequenced material: CD4+ T cells from blood, taken at the 22-month timepoint. CDR3 amino acids: CATSREARTGELFF. CDR3 bases: TGTGCCACCAGCCGCGAGGCCCGGACCGGGGAGCTGTTTTTT.